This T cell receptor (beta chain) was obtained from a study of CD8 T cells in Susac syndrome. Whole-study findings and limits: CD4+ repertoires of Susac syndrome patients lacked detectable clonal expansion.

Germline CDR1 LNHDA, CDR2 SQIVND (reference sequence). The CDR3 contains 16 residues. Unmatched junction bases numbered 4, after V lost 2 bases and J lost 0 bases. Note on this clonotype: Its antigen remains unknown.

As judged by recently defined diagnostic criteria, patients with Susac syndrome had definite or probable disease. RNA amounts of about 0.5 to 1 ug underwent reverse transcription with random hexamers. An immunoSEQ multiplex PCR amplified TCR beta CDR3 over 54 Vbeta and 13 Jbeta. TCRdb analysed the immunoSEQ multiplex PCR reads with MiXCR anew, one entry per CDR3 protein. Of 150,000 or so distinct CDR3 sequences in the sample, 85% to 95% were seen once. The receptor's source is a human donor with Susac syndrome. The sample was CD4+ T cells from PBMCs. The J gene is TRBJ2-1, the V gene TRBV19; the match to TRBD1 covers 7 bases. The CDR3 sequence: CASSIYRDSSYNEQFF. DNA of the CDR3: TGTGCCAGTAGTATATACCGGGACAGCTCCTACAATGAGCAGTTCTTC.